The 13 T cell receptor beta chains reported below all come from one sample, sequenced in a study of blood T cells in healthy people across ages. A sample-barcoded 5' primer and a J-beta primer mix were used in a second PCR of roughly 6 to 11 cycles. TCRdb reprocessed the 5' RACE reads via MiXCR and lists one record per CDR3 protein. The table has over 950,000 distinct CDR3 sequences, roughly two fifths seen once. Sequences were obtained from blood. The source of these receptors is a man between 18 and 29 years old in good health.

The chain carries TRBV20-1 and TRBJ2-3, with 7 bases aligning to TRBD1. J gave up 3 bases and V 6 bases, and 12 bases lay outside the gene matches. This CDR3 is 15 amino acids long. Looked up from germline, CDR1 is DFQATT and CDR2 is SNEGSKA (reference sequence). CDR3 DNA: TGCAGTGCAACTCGACAGGGTGTTTTGACAGATACGCAGTATTTT. It encodes CSATRQGVLTDTQYF.

As to this clonotype: A much bigger clone sits one base away, suggesting this may be a read error. The V and J genes are TRBV12-3 or TRBV12-4 and TRBJ2-1; TRBD2 is a possible D gene (6 bases). V was shortened by 4 bases and J by 4 bases, with 17 bases between the two germline ends. CDR3 length: 16 residues. CDR3 in DNA: TGTGCCAGCAGTTCAGCACAGGAGGGAACTTACAATGAGCAGTTCTTC. Residues: CASSSAQEGTYNEQFF.

The chain recombines TRBV7-3 with TRBJ2-2; 12 bases agree with TRBD1. The CDR3 spans 16 residues. CDR1 is SGHTA, CDR2 FQGTGA, per germline. With 2 bases clipped from V and 3 bases from J, the junction kept 1 base outside the gene matches. The CDR3 loop reads CASSLGTGGHTGELFF. The CDR3 nucleotides read TGTGCCAGCAGCTTAGGGACAGGGGGCCACACCGGGGAGCTGTTTTTT.

The rearrangement uses TRBV9 and TRBJ2-3, with D possibly TRBD2 on 5 matching bases. Trimming took off 4 bases at V and 2 bases at J, with 11 bases between the two ends. Germline values: CDR1 SGDLS, CDR2 YYNGEE. The length of the CDR3 is 14 residues. The CDR3 DNA sequence: TGTGCCAGCAGCCCAGAGACTATCACAGATACGCAGTATTTT. Residues: CASSPETITDTQYF.

In nucleotides, the CDR3 is TGTGCCAGCAGCCAGAGTAGCGACACTGAAGCTTTCTTT. This sequence encodes CASSQSSDTEAFF. This chain joins TRBV7-9 and TRBJ1-1, with D unresolved. Trimming took off 5 bases at V and 3 bases at J, with 10 bases between the two ends. CDR1 and CDR2 from the germline V gene are SEHNR and FQNEAQ (reference sequence). The CDR3 is 13 residues long.

This CDR3 reads CASRPDGGLQETQYF. The CDR3 coding sequence is TGTGCCAGCAGACCCGACGGAGGGCTTCAAGAGACCCAGTACTTC. V usage is TRBV6-2 or TRBV6-3 and J usage is TRBJ2-5; weak D call: TRBD2 (6 bases). Germline V gives CDR1 MNHEY, CDR2 SVGEGT. Trimming removed 6 bases from V and 2 bases from J, with 16 bases in between. The CDR3 consists of 15 residues.

With regard to this clonotype: A read error is possible here, since a much larger clone lies one base away. This chain connects TRBV6-2 or TRBV6-3 to TRBJ2-1; 12 nucleotides match TRBD1. Germline V CDR1 and CDR2: MNHEY, SVGEGT. V was pared by 11 bases and J by 7 bases, with 9 bases of the junction left unmatched. The CDR3 extends over 14 amino acids. CDR3: CACGGQGAWNEQFF. DNA for the CDR3: TGTGCCTGCGGGGGACAGGGGGCTTGGAATGAGCAGTTCTTC.

The rearrangement links TRBV7-6 to TRBJ2-4, with 8 nucleotides matching TRBD1. With V trimmed by 5 bases and J by 3 bases, 6 bases remained unmatched. The CDR3 sequence is 15 residues long. The germline V gene encodes CDR1 SGHVS and CDR2 FNYEAQ. This CDR3 reads CASSARTGNKNIQYF. CDR3 nucleotide sequence: TGTGCCAGCAGCGCCCGGACAGGGAACAAAAACATTCAGTACTTC.

This chain joins TRBV21-1 and TRBJ2-2; TRBD1 is the table's D call, not checked against the DNA. TRBV21-1 is a known pseudogene. This CDR3 has 17 residues. CDR3 coding DNA: TGTGCCAGCAGCAAAGATCCTGTCATCGCGAACACCGGGGAGCTGTTTTTT. It codes for CASSKDPVIANTGELFF.

The chain combines TRBV6-6 with TRBJ1-4; tentatively, D is TRBD1 (6 bases). V was clipped by 4 bases and J by 6 bases, with 12 bases between them. CDR3 size: 14 residues. CDR1 MNHNY and CDR2 SVGAGI come from the germline V gene (reference sequence). CDR3 region: CASSSGVRYEKLFF. The CDR3 DNA reads TGTGCCAGCAGTTCAGGGGTTCGGTATGAAAAACTGTTTTTT.

This clonotype has only a few counts. The chain joins TRBV18 to TRBJ1-1; 7 nucleotides agree with TRBD1. This CDR3 is built from 13 residues. Trimming removed 4 bases from V and 3 bases from J; junction bases left unmatched: 2. CDR1 and CDR2 from the germline V gene are KGHSH and LQKENI. CDR3 residues: CASSHGQDTEAFF. The CDR3 DNA reads TGTGCCAGCTCACATGGACAGGACACTGAAGCTTTCTTT.

This clonotype was observed many times. J is TRBJ1-2 and V is TRBV12-3 or TRBV12-4; TRBD1 might be the D (5 bases). The germline V and J ends were trimmed by 6 bases and 3 bases, with 11 bases remaining between them. This CDR3 has 13 residues. DNA for the CDR3: TGTGCCAGCAGGGAGACAGATTACTATGGCTACACCTTC. This codes for CASRETDYYGYTF.

With regard to this clonotype: Germline and junction disagree at one end, which may indicate a read error. The rearrangement joins TRBV11-2 to TRBJ1-2; TRBD1 matches at 11 bases. This CDR3 has 15 residues. Germline V lookup: CDR1 SGHAT, CDR2 FQNNGV. The CDR3 sequence: CANSLGGTGGHGYTF. The CDR3 DNA sequence: TGTGCCAACAGCTTAGGGGGGACAGGGGGACATGGCTACACCTTC. The full variable domain, completed using reference TRBV11-2 and TRBJ1-2, is EAGVAQSPRYKIIEKRQSVAFWCNPISGHATLYWYQQILGQGPKLLIQFQNNGVVDDSQLPKDRFSAERLKGVDSTLKIQPAKLEDSAVYLCANSLGGTGGHGYTFGSGTRLTVV.